A single sample is the source of the 25 T cell receptor beta chains below, sequenced in a study of blood T cell repertoires in COVID-19. Repertoires were generated with immunoSEQ multiplex PCR, while TCRdb's copy carries only in-frame clones and drops some. Of about 270,000 clones listed, 70% to 90% are singletons. Sequences were obtained from PBMCs or T cells enriched from blood (not recorded which). These receptors were taken from a woman aged 25 to 39 with acute COVID-19.

The chain links TRBV5-4 to TRBJ1-6, with D perhaps TRBD1 (5 bases). The V end was cut by 3 bases, the J end by 7 bases, with 11 bases between. The CDR3 runs 14 residues. Germline V gene data show CDR1 as SGHNT and CDR2 as YYREEE (reference sequence). The CDR3, as DNA: TGTGCCAGCAGCTACGGGACTGCAAATTCACCCCTCCACTTT. As protein: CASSYGTANSPLHF. Full variable domain (rest looked up from reference TRBV5-4 and TRBJ1-6): ETGVTQSPTHLIKTRGQQVTLRCSSQSGHNTVSWYQQALGQGPQFIFQYYREEENGRGNFPPRFSGLQFPNYSSELNVNALELDDSALYLCASSYGTANSPLHFGNGTRLTVT.

V usage is TRBV18 and J usage is TRBJ2-2; 11 bases are shared with TRBD1. This CDR3 is built from 15 residues. V was clipped by 3 bases and J by 5 bases; unmatched bases: 2. Looked up from germline, CDR1 is KGHSH and CDR2 is LQKENI. CDR3 sequence reads: CASSPGQGETGELFF. The CDR3, as DNA: TGTGCCAGCTCACCGGGACAGGGGGAGACCGGGGAGCTGTTTTTT.

The chain has TRBV4-3 and TRBJ2-7, with D tentatively TRBD1 (6 bases). CDR1 is LGHNA and CDR2 is YSLEER in the germline V gene. Trimming pared 0 bases from V and 4 bases from J, leaving 13 bases between. CDR3 size: 15 residues. The CDR3 DNA follows: TGCGCCAGCAGCCAAGAGGACAGTGTTGTATACGAGCAGTACTTC. Protein sequence: CASSQEDSVVYEQYF.

V is TRBV5-1 and J is TRBJ2-5; 8 positions agree with TRBD1. The CDR3 consists of 15 residues. CDR1 SGHRS and CDR2 YFSETQ come from the germline V gene. V lost 3 bases, J lost 1 base, and 5 bases stayed unmatched. CDR3 nucleotides: TGCGCCAGCAGCTCCTCACAGGGGGGCCAAGAGACCCAGTACTTC. Residues: CASSSSQGGQETQYF.

In its sample, this clone was seen once. The chain employs TRBV30 and TRBJ1-5; 7 bases align to TRBD1. V lost 3 bases and J lost 4; bases outside the gene matches: 6. Germline V gives CDR1 GTSNPN, CDR2 SVGIG (reference sequence). This CDR3 region has 14 residues. This CDR3 reads CAWSRGVGNQPQHF. CDR3 coding DNA: TGTGCCTGGAGCAGGGGGGTAGGGAATCAGCCCCAGCATTTT.

The chain joins TRBV28 to TRBJ2-3; 8 bases map to TRBD2. Germline CDR1 and CDR2: MDHEN and SYDVKM. The junction had 9 bases not matched to a gene; V was cut back by 3 bases and J by 4 bases. The CDR3 loop spans 16 amino acids. CDR3 coding DNA: TGTGCCAGCAGTTTTCCACGGGAGGGCCCGGCAGATACGCAGTATTTT. Translation: CASSFPREGPADTQYF.

This clone has only one observation. V is TRBV21-1 and J is TRBJ1-2; the DNA was not compared with TRBD1, the D call given in the table. TRBV21-1 is designated a pseudogene. This CDR3 is built from 13 residues. This CDR3 reads CASSPSDRAGYTF. The CDR3 nucleotides are TGTGCCAGCAGCCCCAGCGACAGGGCGGGCTACACCTTC.

The chain couples TRBV19 to TRBJ2-7, with D perhaps TRBD2 (6 bases). V lost 3 bases, J lost 4 bases, and 7 bases lay in between. The CDR3 sequence is 12 residues long. CDR1 and CDR2 (germline): LNHDA, SQIVND (reference sequence). In DNA form, the CDR3 reads TGTGCCAGTAGTATGGGAGGTTACGAGCAGTACTTC. Its protein is CASSMGGYEQYF.

The genes are TRBV2 and TRBJ2-2, with 10 bases that match TRBD1. The CDR3 contains 14 residues. Germline trimming cut 5 bases from V and 7 bases from J; bases unmatched to any gene: 4. Looked up from germline, CDR1 is SNHLY and CDR2 is FYNNEI. As DNA, the CDR3 is TGTGCCAGCAGTTTGACAGGGGGCGGCGGGGAGCTGTTTTTT. Translated, it gives CASSLTGGGGELFF.

This CDR3 reads CATSDLRTGVGGGPGTDTQYF. CDR3 coding DNA: TGTGCCACCAGTGATTTGCGCACAGGGGTGGGGGGAGGCCCCGGCACAGATACGCAGTATTTT. The chain links TRBV24-1 to TRBJ2-3; D may be TRBD1 (7 bases). The germline gives CDR1 KGHDR, CDR2 SFDVKD. Trimming took 0 bases from V and 1 from J, leaving 25 bases between them. This CDR3 is built from 21 residues.

CDR3 protein: CASSPDPTGGYTF. In DNA form, the CDR3 reads TGTGCCAGCAGTCCCGACCCAACGGGAGGCTACACCTTC. The rearrangement links TRBV28 to TRBJ1-2; the D is unclear. Germline CDR1 is MDHEN and CDR2 is SYDVKM. The V and J ends lost 5 bases and 8 bases respectively, with 15 bases between them. This CDR3 comprises 13 residues.

The V and J genes are TRBV5-6 and TRBJ1-5, with TRBD1 matching 9 bases. The CDR3 spans 14 residues. The J segment lost 5 bases and the V segment lost 4 bases, leaving 4 bases of the junction unmatched. CDR1 SGHDT and CDR2 YYEEEE come from the germline V gene. The CDR3 loop reads CASSGGQGHQPQHF. In nucleotides, the CDR3 is TGTGCCAGCAGCGGGGGACAGGGTCATCAGCCCCAGCATTTT.

V and J are TRBV5-4 and TRBJ2-1; D possibly corresponds to TRBD2 (6 bases). V shed 3 bases and J shed 6 bases, with 19 bases lying between them. The CDR3 extends over 16 amino acids. Looked up from germline, CDR1 is SGHNT and CDR2 is YYREEE (reference sequence). The CDR3 bases are TGTGCCAGCAGCTCGGGGACCTTCACGGGAGTCAATGAGCAGTTCTTC. It yields the protein CASSSGTFTGVNEQFF. Full variable domain (missing parts from reference TRBV5-4 and TRBJ2-1): ETGVTQSPTHLIKTRGQQVTLRCSSQSGHNTVSWYQQALGQGPQFIFQYYREEENGRGNFPPRFSGLQFPNYSSELNVNALELDDSALYLCASSSGTFTGVNEQFFGPGTRLTVL.

V is TRBV19 and J is TRBJ2-7, with TRBD2 identical over 8 bases. Germline assignment: CDR1 LNHDA and CDR2 SQIVND (reference sequence). CDR3 size: 15 residues. The V gene end was trimmed by 4 bases and the J gene end by 2 bases; junction bases not matched to a gene: 7. CDR3: CASSNLPAGAYEQYF. For the CDR3, the DNA is TGTGCCAGTAGTAATCTGCCAGCGGGAGCCTACGAGCAGTACTTC.

The chain links TRBV3-1 (or the pseudogene TRBV3-2) to TRBJ2-3, with 10 bases that match TRBD2. The CDR3 runs to 16 residues. V shed 0 bases, J shed 5 bases, and the junction held 5 bases outside the gene matches. Per the germline V gene, CDR1 is LGHDT and CDR2 is YNNKEL (reference sequence). CDR3 sequence: CASSQEEAGGLDTQYF. The CDR3 coding sequence is TGTGCCAGCAGCCAAGAAGAAGCGGGAGGGTTAGATACGCAGTATTTT.

The chain combines TRBV24-1 with TRBJ1-1; weak D call: TRBD1 (5 bases). V dropped 6 bases and J dropped 0 bases, with 13 bases sitting between them. This CDR3 contains 15 residues. Germline-derived CDR1 and CDR2 are KGHDR and SFDVKD. The chain's CDR3 is CATSPRGVMNTEAFF. The DNA for the CDR3 is TGTGCCACCAGTCCCCGGGGGGTCATGAACACTGAAGCTTTCTTT.

The rearrangement joins TRBV30 to TRBJ2-6; D gene ambiguous. In germline, CDR1 is GTSNPN, CDR2 SVGIG (reference sequence). With 0 bases removed from V and 0 bases from J, the gap between germline ends came to 3 bases. This CDR3 has 14 residues. CDR3 coding DNA: TGTGCCTGGAGTGTAGCCTCTGGGGCCAACGTCCTGACTTTC. Translating gives CAWSVASGANVLTF.

The chain couples TRBV19 to TRBJ1-3; D call uncertain. The CDR3 contains 13 residues. Per the germline V gene, CDR1 is LNHDA and CDR2 is SQIVND (reference sequence). Trimming cost V 9 bases and J 2 bases, with 11 bases left between them. This CDR3 reads CASRDSPGNTIYF. The CDR3 nucleotides are TGTGCCAGCAGAGACTCTCCTGGAAACACCATATATTTT.

The J gene is TRBJ2-7, the V gene TRBV28; 7 bases are a match to TRBD1. The length of the CDR3 is 14 residues. Germline V gene data show CDR1 as MDHEN and CDR2 as SYDVKM. The J segment lost 3 bases and the V segment lost 6 bases, leaving 8 bases of the junction unmatched. CDR3 nucleotide sequence: TGTGCCAGCAGGCCACCGGGACAGTACTACGAGCAGTACTTC. This codes for CASRPPGQYYEQYF.

The rearrangement uses TRBV28 and TRBJ2-7; the D is unclear. The CDR3 length is 14 residues. Germline CDR1 is MDHEN and CDR2 is SYDVKM. Trimming stripped 3 bases from V and 3 bases from J, with 12 bases between. The CDR3 protein is CASSLTPSNYEQYF. CDR3 nucleotides: TGTGCCAGCAGTTTGACACCGTCGAACTACGAGCAGTACTTC.

The rearrangement joins TRBV11-3 to TRBJ1-1; D gene unclear. Germline values: CDR1 SGHNT, CDR2 YENEEA. This CDR3 contains 13 residues. V dropped 2 bases and J dropped 4 bases, with 8 bases sitting between them. CDR3 amino acids: CASSLKAATEAFF. The CDR3 DNA follows: TGTGCCAGCAGCTTAAAAGCGGCCACTGAAGCTTTCTTT.

The chain has TRBV9 and TRBJ2-2; 9 nucleotides line up with TRBD2. V shed 0 bases and J 4 bases; nucleotides not matched to a gene: 13. This CDR3 is built from 19 residues. The germline V gene has CDR1 SGDLS and CDR2 YYNGEE. CDR3 in DNA: TGTGCCAGCAGCGTAGCTACGGGTGGGCTAGCGGGACCCACCGGGGAGCTGTTTTTT. As protein: CASSVATGGLAGPTGELFF.

This clone was found once. The V and J genes are TRBV6-5 and TRBJ2-7; D gene unclear. Germline values: CDR1 MNHEY, CDR2 SVGAGI. Trimming stripped 6 bases from V and 2 bases from J, with 17 bases between. There are 15 residues in the CDR3. The CDR3 is CASRSRLLSTYEQYF. The CDR3 nucleotides read TGTGCCAGCAGGTCCAGACTCCTATCGACCTACGAGCAGTACTTC.

The chain has TRBV28 and TRBJ1-5; TRBD1 agrees at 10 bases. This CDR3 region has 15 residues. Germline V gene sequence: CDR1 MDHEN, CDR2 SYDVKM. J gave up 6 bases and V 5 bases, and 7 bases lay outside the gene matches. CDR3: CASSPGTGASQPQHF. CDR3 in DNA: TGTGCCAGCAGTCCCGGGACAGGGGCTAGTCAGCCCCAGCATTTT.

This clone was observed once. The chain couples TRBV14 to TRBJ2-7, with a weak D call TRBD1 (6 bases). CDR1 and CDR2 (germline): SGHDN, FVKESK. This CDR3 comprises 14 residues. V gave up 4 bases and J gave up 4 bases, with 14 bases separating them. The CDR3 DNA follows: TGTGCCAGCAGCCTTAGGGACAAAGGTTACGAGCAGTACTTC. This translates into CASSLRDKGYEQYF.